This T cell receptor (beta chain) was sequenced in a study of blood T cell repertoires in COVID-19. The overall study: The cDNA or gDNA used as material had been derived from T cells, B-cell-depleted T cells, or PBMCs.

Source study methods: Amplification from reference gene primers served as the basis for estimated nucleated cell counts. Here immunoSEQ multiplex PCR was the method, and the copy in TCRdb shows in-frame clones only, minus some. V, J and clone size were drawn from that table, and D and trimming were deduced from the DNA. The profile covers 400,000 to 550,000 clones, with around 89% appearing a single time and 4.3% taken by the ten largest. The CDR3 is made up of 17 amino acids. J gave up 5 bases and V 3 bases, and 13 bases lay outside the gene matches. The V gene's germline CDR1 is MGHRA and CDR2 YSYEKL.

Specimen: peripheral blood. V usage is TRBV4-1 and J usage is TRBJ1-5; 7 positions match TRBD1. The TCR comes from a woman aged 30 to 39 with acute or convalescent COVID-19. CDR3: CASSQRTFRGKDQPQHF. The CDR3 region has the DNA TGCGCCAGCAGCCAGCGAACCTTCAGGGGGAAGGATCAGCCCCAGCATTTT.